The 23 T cell receptor beta chains in this list originate from one sample, sequenced in a study of blood T cells in healthy people across ages. Combining a sample-barcoded 5' primer with a J-beta primer mix, a second PCR ran for roughly 6 to 12 cycles. From the 5' RACE reads, TCRdb called clonotypes with MiXCR, one entry per CDR3 protein. The sample holds around 970,000 distinct CDR3 sequences; 51% are singletons and the top ten take 20% to 25%. Sequences were obtained from blood. The receptors were sampled from a woman aged 55 to 70 in good health.

This clonotype was observed a few times. V and J are TRBV28 and TRBJ2-4; the D gene is possibly TRBD2 (5 bases). This CDR3 has 15 residues. Germline V gene data show CDR1 as MDHEN and CDR2 as SYDVKM. The V and J ends lost 6 bases and 4 bases respectively, with 16 bases between them. This CDR3 reads CASSPLGSQKNIQYF. The CDR3, as DNA: TGTGCCAGCAGCCCCCTGGGGAGCCAGAAAAACATTCAGTACTTC.

The chain has TRBV20-1 and TRBJ2-7; D tentatively fits TRBD1 or TRBD2 (6 bases each). Germline V lookup: CDR1 DFQATT, CDR2 SNEGSKA (reference sequence). V was clipped by 5 bases and J by 6 bases, with 11 bases between them. The CDR3 runs 11 residues. The CDR3 nucleotides are TGCAGTGCTCCGAAGGGGGGCGAGCAGTACTTC. Its translation is CSAPKGGEQYF.

The rearrangement uses TRBV7-2 and TRBJ2-7; TRBD2 aligns across 7 bases. The CDR3 spans 14 residues. J was trimmed by 4 bases and V by 6 bases; bases with no gene match: 9. The germline gives CDR1 SGHTA, CDR2 FQGNSA. In nucleotides, the CDR3 is TGTGCCAGCAGAAGGGGAGGGGCACCTTACGAGCAGTACTTC. This sequence encodes CASRRGGAPYEQYF.

This clonotype has just a few counts. The rearrangement uses TRBV15 and TRBJ2-7; perhaps TRBD1 as D (6 bases). The germline V gene has CDR1 LNHNV and CDR2 YYDKDF (reference sequence). V lost 0 bases to trimming and J lost 2 bases, with 11 bases between them. This CDR3 region has 15 residues. This chain's CDR3 is CATSRDAAGAYEQYF. CDR3 coding DNA: TGTGCCACCAGCAGAGATGCGGCAGGGGCCTACGAGCAGTACTTC. The whole variable domain, filled in from reference TRBV15 and TRBJ2-7, reads DAMVIQNPRYQVTQFGKPVTLSCSQTLNHNVMYWYQQKSSQAPKLLFHYYDKDFNNEADTPDNFQSRRPNTSFCFLDIRSPGLGDTAMYLCATSRDAAGAYEQYFGPGTRLTVT.

V and J are TRBV20-1 and TRBJ2-3; D gene uncertain. Deletions cut 0 bases from V and 2 bases from J, with 15 bases between. Looked up from germline, CDR1 is DFQATT and CDR2 is SNEGSKA (reference sequence). The CDR3 covers 16 residues. CDR3 region: CSARDSARSPTDTQYF. The CDR3 DNA reads TGCAGTGCTAGAGATTCGGCGCGAAGCCCCACAGATACGCAGTATTTT.

This rearrangement joins TRBV7-2 to TRBJ2-1; TRBD2 agrees at 11 bases. The CDR3 consists of 13 residues. Germline CDR1 and CDR2: SGHTA and FQGNSA. V lost 5 bases and J lost 9; bases outside the gene matches: 3. CDR3 in DNA: TGTGCCAGCAGCATACTAGCGGGAGTTGAGCAGTTCTTC. It is translated as CASSILAGVEQFF.

The table lists this clonotype with a few counts. V is TRBV12-3 or TRBV12-4 and J is TRBJ1-4; D call uncertain. Trimming stripped 5 bases from V and 3 bases from J, with 7 bases between. The CDR3 runs to 13 residues. This CDR3 reads CASSPASNEKLFF. The CDR3 region has the DNA TGTGCCAGCAGTCCGGCCTCTAATGAAAAACTGTTTTTT.

The rearrangement joins TRBV20-1 to TRBJ2-7, with 9 bases identical to TRBD2. Looked up from germline, CDR1 is DFQATT and CDR2 is SNEGSKA (reference sequence). This CDR3 has 16 residues. With V trimmed by 0 bases and J by 6 bases, 12 bases remained unmatched. The CDR3 nucleotides are TGCAGTGCTAGAGACAATCTTAGCGGGAGACTAAGCGAGCAGTACTTC. Encoded protein: CSARDNLSGRLSEQYF.

Worth noting for this clonotype: A much larger clone differs from this one at a single base, so this may be a read error. The chain joins TRBV3-1 to TRBJ1-2, with D uncertain. CDR1 is LGHDT, CDR2 YNNKEL, per germline (reference sequence). V lost 0 bases to trimming and J lost 4 bases, with 3 bases between them. The CDR3 has 12 residues. The CDR3 nucleotides read TGTGCCAGCAGCCAAGAGGTCTATGGCTACACCTTC. Translation: CASSQEVYGYTF.

This clonotype was observed a handful of times. The chain couples TRBV29-1 to TRBJ2-1, with 7 nucleotides matching TRBD1. Germline V lookup: CDR1 SQVTM, CDR2 ANQGSEA. V gave up 6 bases and J gave up 1 base; unmatched junction bases: 6. The CDR3 has 14 amino acids. The CDR3: CSVRQTGSYNEQFF. The CDR3 DNA reads TGCAGCGTCCGGCAGACAGGGTCCTACAATGAGCAGTTCTTC.

This clonotype was seen more than once but under ten times. This sequence joins TRBV29-1 and TRBJ2-4; the match to TRBD1 covers 10 bases. The germline gives CDR1 SQVTM, CDR2 ANQGSEA. The ends lost 4 bases at V and 8 bases at J; junction bases unmatched: 8. This CDR3 is 14 amino acids long. The CDR3 loop reads CSVVWGTGADIQYF. In nucleotides, the CDR3 is TGCAGCGTTGTGTGGGGGACAGGGGCGGACATTCAGTACTTC.

This sequence joins TRBV20-1 and TRBJ2-5; TRBD2 agrees at 8 bases. CDR3 length equals 14 residues. CDR1 and CDR2 from the germline V gene are DFQATT and SNEGSKA (reference sequence). CDR3 in amino acids: CSHLGAGGWETQYF. The CDR3 DNA is TGCAGCCACCTAGGGGCGGGAGGATGGGAGACCCAGTACTTC.

This clonotype was recorded a few times. The chain is built from TRBV12-3 or TRBV12-4 and TRBJ2-1; D ambiguous. With 2 bases removed from V and 6 bases from J, the gap between germline ends came to 11 bases. CDR3 length: 14 residues. CDR3 amino acids: CASSLTRARNEQFF. CDR3 nucleotide sequence: TGTGCCAGCAGTTTAACCCGGGCTCGCAATGAGCAGTTCTTC.

The J gene is TRBJ2-1, the V gene TRBV29-1; weak D call: TRBD1 (5 bases). Between the trimmed V and J ends, which lost 4 bases and 5 bases, there was a span of 15 bases. The CDR3 has 14 amino acids. In germline, CDR1 is SQVTM, CDR2 ANQGSEA. The CDR3: CSVADLRQNNEQFF. The DNA of the CDR3 is TGCAGCGTTGCAGACCTACGACAGAACAATGAGCAGTTCTTC.

The J gene is TRBJ1-5, the V gene TRBV28; D is unresolved. Germline V gene data show CDR1 as MDHEN and CDR2 as SYDVKM. V was pared by 7 bases and J by 3 bases, with 13 bases between. The CDR3 is made up of 14 amino acids. CDR3 amino acids: CASTKKGYNQPQHF. CDR3 DNA sequence: TGTGCCAGCACTAAAAAGGGCTACAATCAGCCCCAGCATTTT.

This clonotype appeared a single time. This chain uses TRBV20-1 with TRBJ2-1, with 14 nucleotides matching TRBD2. The CDR3 has 15 amino acids. In germline, CDR1 is DFQATT, CDR2 SNEGSKA (reference sequence). The ends lost 2 bases at V and 10 bases at J; junction bases unmatched: 7. In DNA, the CDR3 is TGCAGTGCTAGATCCGGACTAGCGGGAGGCTCCGAGCAGTTCTTC. Translation gives CSARSGLAGGSEQFF.

The chain links TRBV3-1 to TRBJ2-5, with unresolved D. The length of the CDR3 is 15 residues. From germline, CDR1 is LGHDT and CDR2 YNNKEL (reference sequence). V was clipped by 4 bases and J by 11 bases, with 23 bases between them. For the CDR3, the DNA is TGTGCCAGCAGCCTGTATATCGGGTCAGTCAATGAGCAGTACTTC. Residues: CASSLYIGSVNEQYF.

The V gene is TRBV28, the J gene TRBJ2-4; 9 bases match TRBD1. The J call may be in error: the DNA end matches TRBJ2-7 better. CDR3 size: 14 residues. CDR1 is MDHEN, CDR2 SYDVKM, per germline. For the CDR3, the DNA is TGTGCCAGCAGGACCGGGACAGGGAAATACGAGCAGTACTTC. This gives the protein CASRTGTGKYEQYF.

This clonotype came up a few times. This rearrangement joins TRBV5-1 to TRBJ2-3; maybe TRBD1 (7 bases). This CDR3 has 16 residues. V lost 4 bases and J 0 bases, leaving 15 bases between the germline ends. Germline assignment: CDR1 SGHRS and CDR2 YFSETQ. The DNA of the CDR3 is TGCGCCAGCAGCACCCAACAGGGGACTAGCACAGATACGCAGTATTTT. Its protein is CASSTQQGTSTDTQYF.

This clonotype showed up just a few times. The CDR3 protein is CASSPRAHTGELFF. In DNA, the CDR3 is TGTGCCAGCAGCCCTAGGGCCCACACCGGGGAGCTGTTTTTT. The rearrangement uses TRBV3-1 and TRBJ2-2, with D unresolved. V was trimmed by 4 bases and J by 3 bases, leaving 9 bases between them. Looked up from germline, CDR1 is LGHDT and CDR2 is YNNKEL (reference sequence). The CDR3 covers 14 residues.

The chain employs TRBV5-1 and TRBJ1-5; the D is unclear. The CDR3 runs to 15 residues. From germline, CDR1 is SGHRS and CDR2 YFSETQ. Deletions cut 2 bases from V and 1 base from J, with 10 bases between. CDR3 nucleotides: TGCGCCAGCAGCTTTGACATTGGAAGCAATCAGCCCCAGCATTTT. Residues: CASSFDIGSNQPQHF.

The CDR3 here is CASTISGSYNEQYF. The CDR3 DNA sequence: TGTGCCAGCACCATCTCAGGCTCCTACAATGAGCAGTACTTC. V and J are TRBV12-3 or TRBV12-4 and TRBJ2-1; no reliable D call. TRBJ2-7 matches the DNA end more closely, so the J call is doubtful. The length of the CDR3 is 14 residues.

This clonotype has a handful of counts. V and J are TRBV29-1 and TRBJ2-7, with D possibly being TRBD1 (6 bases). V dropped 1 base and J dropped 2 bases, with 15 bases sitting between them. This CDR3 has 15 residues. Germline CDR1 SQVTM, CDR2 ANQGSEA. The CDR3 loop is CSVEGGSTGPYEQYF. The CDR3 DNA follows: TGCAGCGTTGAAGGGGGGTCTACAGGGCCCTACGAGCAGTACTTC.